This T cell receptor (beta chain) came from a study of CD8 T cells in Susac syndrome. Whole-study context: Sequenced Susac syndrome patients included five or six with clinically active disease and eight in remission. When blood was collected, patients with Susac syndrome were therapy-naive, were taking corticosteroids, or were receiving intravenous immunoglobulin alone.

Random hexamers were used to reverse transcribe the RNA input (about 0.5 to 1 ug). TCRdb fed the immunoSEQ multiplex PCR reads into MiXCR, producing one record per CDR3 protein. The data contain about 150,000 distinct CDR3 sequences, approximately 94% of them singletons. CD8+ and CD4+ T cells circulating in blood were sequenced for TCR beta. TEMRA cells were FACS-enriched and CD8+ and CD4+ T cells negatively isolated. V was shortened by 2 bases and J by 2 bases, with 14 bases between the two germline ends. This CDR3 comprises 15 residues. Looked up from germline, CDR1 is SQVTM and CDR2 is ANQGSEA. The sample consisted of CD4+ T cells from PBMCs. This clonotype originated in a human donor with Susac syndrome. The chain joins TRBV29-1 to TRBJ2-3; weak D call: TRBD2 (8 bases). The CDR3 DNA is TGCAGCGTTGAACGGGGGGGACAGTCCACAGATACGCAGTATTTT. Its translation: CSVERGGQSTDTQYF.